This TCR beta chain came from a study of control samples from healthy donors and cancer patients. CDR3 length equals 13 residues. Germline values: CDR1 SGDLS, CDR2 YYNGEE. V lost 3 bases and J lost 2, with 8 bases in between. Sequencing was performed with immunoSEQ multiplex PCR; in TCRdb, only in-frame clones are kept and a portion is missing. This sample has more than 100,000 clones; approximately 90% occur once, and the top ten carry roughly 8.6%. V usage is TRBV9 and J usage is TRBJ1-1, with D unresolved. The source of this sequence is a man between 18 and 29 years old in good health. Sequenced sample: blood. The CDR3 coding sequence is TGTGCCAGCAGCGATCAAGATAACACTGAAGCTTTCTTT. Amino acid sequence: CASSDQDNTEAFF.